These 23 T cell receptor beta chains originate from one sample sequenced in a study of beta chain features in type 1 diabetes. Broader study findings: Among all four CD4+ subsets, Type 1 diabetes patients had TCRB CDR3s that were moderately but significantly shorter.

Expressed TCRB transcripts were sequenced because the isolated RNA had all been reverse transcribed beforehand. Sequencing used immunoSEQ multiplex PCR; TCRdb keeps in-frame clones, though not all of them. The sample includes approximately 730,000 clones, 13% of them seen just once. No antigen has been assigned to these receptors. The sequenced sample consisted of naive CD4+ T cells from blood. The receptors stem from a man aged 18 to 29 with type 1 diabetes.

This clone was seen a few times. The V call is TRBV30, the J call TRBJ2-1; the match to TRBD1 covers 8 bases. V shed 5 bases, J shed 7 bases, and the junction held 10 bases outside the gene matches. Germline V gene sequence: CDR1 GTSNPN, CDR2 SVGIG (reference sequence). This CDR3 spans 14 amino acids. The CDR3 nucleotides read TGTGCCTGGGGCCACCGGGACAGGAATAATGAGCAGTTCTTC. This encodes CAWGHRDRNNEQFF.

The chain recombines TRBV19 with TRBJ1-5; D possibly corresponds to TRBD1 (6 bases). Per germline, CDR1 LNHDA and CDR2 SQIVND (reference sequence). V lost 6 bases to trimming and J lost 4 bases, with 19 bases between them. The CDR3 extends over 16 amino acids. The DNA of the CDR3 is TGTGCCAGTAGCCCTGAGGGTCAGGGGCCGAATCAGCCCCAGCATTTT. Translation gives CASSPEGQGPNQPQHF.

The table lists this clone with a few counts. The rearrangement links TRBV14 to TRBJ1-6; D unresolved. Germline CDR1 is SGHDN and CDR2 is FVKESK. There are 14 residues in the CDR3. V was pared by 3 bases and J by 9 bases, with 12 bases between. The CDR3 loop is CASSQRADGSPLHF. As DNA, the CDR3 is TGTGCCAGCAGCCAGAGGGCAGACGGTTCACCCCTCCACTTT.

The chain combines TRBV5-6 with TRBJ2-1; TRBD1 matches at 7 bases. V lost 3 bases and J lost 4; bases outside the gene matches: 10. From germline, CDR1 is SGHDT and CDR2 YYEEEE. CDR3 length: 16 residues. Written as DNA, the CDR3 is TGTGCCAGCAGCTGGTACGGGACAGACACTTACAATGAGCAGTTCTTC. Translating it yields CASSWYGTDTYNEQFF.

This clone was found a few times. At one end the junction does not follow the germline gene, possibly because of a read error. V usage is TRBV7-7 and J usage is TRBJ1-1; no clear D. The CDR3 totals 14 residues. From germline, CDR1 is SSHAT and CDR2 FNYEAQ (reference sequence). The CDR3 DNA reads TGTGCTAGCAGCCCTTATGAGGGGAACACTGAAGCTTTCTTT. This codes for CASSPYEGNTEAFF.

This clone appeared a few times. This chain connects TRBV4-1 to TRBJ2-5; 8 bases match TRBD1. The CDR3 loop spans 15 amino acids. Germline-derived CDR1 and CDR2 are MGHRA and YSYEKL. V lost 0 bases, J lost 2 bases, and 2 bases stayed unmatched. The CDR3 region is CASSQDNRGQETQYF. Here the CDR3 DNA reads TGCGCCAGCAGCCAAGATAACAGGGGGCAAGAGACCCAGTACTTC.

The rearrangement uses TRBV5-4 and TRBJ2-2, with D unclear. Trimming stripped 0 bases from V and 4 bases from J, with 7 bases between. Germline values: CDR1 SGHNT, CDR2 YYREEE (reference sequence). This CDR3 spans 14 amino acids. The CDR3 spells CASSLDTATGELFF. The CDR3 DNA follows: TGTGCCAGCAGCTTGGATACAGCCACCGGGGAGCTGTTTTTT. Looking up the rest from reference TRBV5-4 and TRBJ2-2 gives the full variable domain: ETGVTQSPTHLIKTRGQQVTLRCSSQSGHNTVSWYQQALGQGPQFIFQYYREEENGRGNFPPRFSGLQFPNYSSELNVNALELDDSALYLCASSLDTATGELFFGEGSRLTVL.

The chain couples TRBV11-2 to TRBJ1-4, with D unclear. In germline, CDR1 is SGHAT, CDR2 FQNNGV. The V end lost 1 base, the J end lost 4 bases, and 7 bases lay between the germline ends. This CDR3 has 14 residues. The CDR3 loop reads CASSLASLNEKLFF. The CDR3 DNA is TGTGCCAGCAGCTTAGCTAGTCTTAATGAAAAACTGTTTTTT.

This clone came up a few times. The chain employs TRBV30 and TRBJ2-2; 10 bases are a match to TRBD1. The trim removed 2 bases at V and 2 bases at J, leaving 5 bases unmatched. This CDR3 contains 16 residues. Looked up from germline, CDR1 is GTSNPN and CDR2 is SVGIG (reference sequence). The CDR3 DNA reads as TGTGCCTGGAGTCCGGGACAGGGGACTAACACCGGGGAGCTGTTTTTT. The encoded protein is CAWSPGQGTNTGELFF.

The chain links TRBV12-5 to TRBJ2-2, with D unresolved. CDR1 is LGHNT and CDR2 is FRNRAP in the germline V gene. The V gene lost 9 bases and the J gene lost 2 bases, with 13 bases spanning the gap. CDR3 size: 14 residues. CDR3 nucleotides: TGTGCTAGCACCTTGTCTTCAAACACCGGGGAGCTGTTTTTT. Its protein product is CASTLSSNTGELFF.

This clone was observed a handful of times. This rearrangement joins TRBV18 to TRBJ2-5; no reliable D call. With 4 bases removed from V and 1 base from J, the gap between germline ends came to 7 bases. Germline CDR1 and CDR2: KGHSH and LQKENI. The CDR3 length is 13 residues. The CDR3 is CASSRKIQETQYF. CDR3 DNA: TGTGCCAGCTCACGTAAGATCCAAGAGACCCAGTACTTC.

The chain carries TRBV5-1 and TRBJ1-5; the D gene is possibly TRBD1 (6 bases). The CDR3 has 14 residues. V was trimmed by 6 bases and J by 4 bases, leaving 14 bases between them. Germline V gene sequence: CDR1 SGHRS, CDR2 YFSETQ. The DNA for the CDR3 is TGCGCCAGCACCGTCGGACAGTCGAATCAGCCCCAGCATTTT. It translates to CASTVGQSNQPQHF.

The chain has TRBV30 and TRBJ2-5; tentative D call: TRBD1 (6 bases). Trimming shortened V by 4 bases and J by 5 bases, and 8 bases separated the two germline ends. CDR1 is GTSNPN, CDR2 SVGIG, per germline (reference sequence). The CDR3 is 11 amino acids. This chain's CDR3 is CAWTQGETQYF. As DNA, the CDR3 is TGTGCCTGGACCCAGGGGGAGACCCAGTACTTC.

V usage is TRBV11-2 and J usage is TRBJ1-2, with 10 bases aligning to TRBD1. Losses at the gene ends were 5 bases for V and 8 bases for J; bases not matched to a gene: 8. This CDR3 has 14 amino acids. The germline CDR1 and CDR2 sequences are SGHAT and FQNNGV. The CDR3 loop is CASSRDRGLWGYTF. CDR3 bases: TGTGCCAGCAGCCGCGACAGGGGGCTCTGGGGCTACACCTTC.

The chain couples TRBV29-1 to TRBJ2-1; unclear D gene. Trimming removed 6 bases from V and 9 bases from J, with 18 bases in between. The CDR3 has 13 residues. The germline CDR1 and CDR2 sequences are SQVTM and ANQGSEA. CDR3 sequence reads: CSVARGSGGEQFF. The DNA of the CDR3 is TGCAGCGTGGCCCGCGGTTCGGGCGGTGAGCAGTTCTTC.

This clone has only a few counts. This chain connects TRBV25-1 to TRBJ1-4; D not certain. The CDR3 is made up of 16 amino acids. Trimming took off 1 base at V and 0 bases at J, with 9 bases between the two ends. From germline, CDR1 is MGHDK and CDR2 SYGVNS. The CDR3 nucleotides are TGTGCCAGCAGTGAATCCGTGGGCGCAACTAATGAAAAACTGTTTTTT. As protein: CASSESVGATNEKLFF.

About this clone: The same CDR3 can be traced to other DNA sequences in this sample. V is TRBV7-2 and J is TRBJ2-5; the D is unclear. Germline V gives CDR1 SGHTA, CDR2 FQGNSA. The CDR3 consists of 11 residues. Trimming shortened V by 4 bases and J by 2 bases, and 2 bases separated the two germline ends. The CDR3: CASSYQETQYF. CDR3 nucleotides: TGTGCCAGCAGCTATCAAGAGACCCAGTACTTC.

This clone was seen more than once but under ten times. The chain is built from TRBV30 and TRBJ2-1; the D call may be TRBD1 or TRBD2 (5 bases each). The CDR3 sequence is 13 residues long. Germline V gene sequence: CDR1 GTSNPN, CDR2 SVGIG (reference sequence). Trimming shortened V by 5 bases and J by 8 bases, and 16 bases separated the two germline ends. The CDR3 here is CAWAGTRTDEQFF. CDR3 bases: TGTGCCTGGGCCGGGACGAGAACAGATGAGCAGTTCTTC.

This clone was seen a handful of times. The chain is built from TRBV25-1 and TRBJ1-1; TRBD1 aligns across 8 bases. J lost 6 bases, V lost 8 bases, and 11 bases had no gene match. Looked up from germline, CDR1 is MGHDK and CDR2 is SYGVNS. The CDR3 is 14 residues long. The CDR3 nucleotides are TGTGCCAGCGCGGCAGGGGGCGAAACCCCTGAAGCTTTCTTT. Amino acid sequence: CASAAGGETPEAFF.

The rearrangement links TRBV12-5 to TRBJ2-5; 9 nucleotides line up with TRBD2. The CDR3 has 17 residues. The germline gives CDR1 LGHNT, CDR2 FRNRAP. J gave up 3 bases and V 7 bases, and 15 bases lay outside the gene matches. The CDR3 protein is CASALHLAGLTEETQYF. CDR3 in DNA: TGTGCTAGTGCCCTCCACCTAGCGGGGCTAACCGAAGAGACCCAGTACTTC.

This chain joins TRBV27 and TRBJ1-2, with D uncertain. This CDR3 spans 16 amino acids. The V gene's germline CDR1 is MNHEY and CDR2 SMNVEV (reference sequence). Trimming cost V 6 bases and J 4 bases, with 21 bases left between them. The CDR3 region is CASRTRAQRTFYGYTF. CDR3 coding DNA: TGTGCCAGCAGGACGCGGGCGCAAAGGACTTTCTATGGCTACACCTTC.

This chain links TRBV7-8 with TRBJ1-1; no clear D gene. The CDR3 has 12 residues. Germline V CDR1 and CDR2: SGHVS, FQNEAQ. V dropped 5 bases and J dropped 1 base, with 5 bases sitting between them. The CDR3 region is CASSHANTEAFF. DNA for the CDR3: TGTGCCAGCAGCCACGCGAACACTGAAGCTTTCTTT.

The sample holds a few counts of this clone. The chain recombines TRBV7-2 with TRBJ1-3, with D tentatively TRBD1 (6 bases). V was trimmed by 0 bases and J by 2 bases, leaving 8 bases between them. Germline CDR1 SGHTA, CDR2 FQGNSA. The CDR3 extends over 15 amino acids. The CDR3 DNA is TGTGCCAGCAGCTTAGCACAGGGAACTGGAAACACCATATATTTT. Translating it yields CASSLAQGTGNTIYF.